The source of this T cell receptor (beta chain) is a study of blood T cell repertoires in COVID-19. Produced via immunoSEQ multiplex PCR; TCRdb's table is partial and in-frame only. The data contain approximately 100,000 clones, over 85% of them seen just once; the ten biggest clones take up more than 3.5%. The CDR3 has 13 residues. Trimming removed 3 bases at V and 8 bases at J, with 13 bases between. Germline loops: CDR1 SEHNR, CDR2 FQNEAQ (reference sequence). The sequence came from a human donor with COVID-19, enrolled during active disease. The donor label of this sample is uncertain. Sequences were obtained from peripheral blood. J is TRBJ1-2 and V is TRBV7-9, with a tentative D call TRBD1 (6 bases). The CDR3 DNA reads TGTGCCAGCAGCTTGTTTAACAGGGACGGCTACACCTTC. This sequence encodes CASSLFNRDGYTF. Full variable domain (rest looked up from reference TRBV7-9 and TRBJ1-2): DTGVSQNPRHKITKRGQNVTFRCDPISEHNRLYWYRQTLGQGPEFLTYFQNEAQLEKSRLLSDRFSAERPKGSFSTLEIQRTEQGDSAMYLCASSLFNRDGYTFGSGTRLTVV.